The next 27 T cell receptor beta chains were all read from a single sample in a study of tissue T cells after allogeneic stem cell transplantation. Sequencing was performed with immunoSEQ multiplex PCR; in TCRdb, only in-frame clones are kept and a portion is missing. The data show thousands of clones, less than 55% seen once. The time point here: mouse harvest day 14 after allogeneic transplant. The graft held 10^6 splenic CD5+ T cells and 10^7 T-cell-depleted bone marrow cells. What was sequenced was gut tissue. These receptors were taken from a female BALB/c mouse given C57BL/6 T cells with graft-versus-host disease after an allogeneic hematopoietic cell transplant.

This clone turned up a few times. Gene labels here are mouse ones. The read terminates 1 residue ahead of where the CDR3 ends, so the germline J gene completes it. The rearrangement joins TRBV20 to TRBJ2-1, with 9 bases aligning to TRBD2. The V gene's germline CDR1 is GFQATS and CDR2 STVNSAI. With V trimmed by 0 bases and J by 0 bases, 3 bases remained unmatched. The CDR3 has 16 residues. The part of the CDR3 DNA that was read is TGTGGTGCTAGGGACTGGGGGGGTGATAACTATGCTGAGCAGTTC. Its translation: CGARDWGGDNYAEQF. The complete CDR3 protein is CGARDWGGDNYAEQFF.

With respect to this clone: Mouse germline and gene names are used. The read falls 1 residue short of the CDR3 end, and the missing part is taken from the germline J gene. This rearrangement joins TRBV26 to TRBJ2-5; 8 nucleotides agree with TRBD2. Germline V gene sequence: CDR1 KGHPV, CDR2 FQNQEV (reference sequence). This CDR3 contains 14 residues. V lost 6 bases to trimming and J lost 2 bases; unmatched junction nucleotides: 4. Partial CDR3 DNA: TGTGCCAGCAGCCGGGACTGGCTCCAAGACACCCAGTAC. Residues: CASSRDWLQDTQY. The whole CDR3 reads CASSRDWLQDTQYF. The whole variable domain, remainder taken from reference TRBV26 and TRBJ2-5, is NSKVIQTPRYLVKGQGQKAKMRCIPEKGHPVVFWYQQNKNNEFKFLINFQNQEVLQQIDMTEKRFSAECPSNSPCSLEIQSSEAGDSALYLCASSRDWLQDTQYFGPGTRLLVL.

A word on this clone: The listed genes are named as in mouse. The missing CDR3 end, 1 residue past where the read stops, is filled in from the germline J gene. This chain uses TRBV26 with TRBJ2-5; D is unresolved. From germline, CDR1 is KGHPV and CDR2 FQNQEV (reference sequence). V was clipped by 6 bases and J by 6 bases, with 13 bases between them. The CDR3 is 13 amino acids. The CDR3 protein is CASRPGAGDTQYF. The sequenced CDR3 bases are TGTGCCAGCAGGCCGGGCGCGGGGGACACCCAGTAC.

This clone was counted between two and nine times. Mouse names are used for the genes. The CDR3: CASSSRVSNERLFF. The CDR3 DNA, read in part, is TGTGCCAGCAGCTCCAGGGTTTCCAACGAAAGATTATTT. The V gene is TRBV3, the J gene TRBJ1-4; TRBD1 might be the D (5 bases). Coverage ceases 1 residue before the CDR3 finishes, and the germline J gene fills in the end. The CDR3 loop spans 14 amino acids. V was pared by 4 bases and J by 0 bases, with 6 bases between. Germline CDR1 and CDR2: SNHLY and FYNGKV (reference sequence).

This clone was seen more than once but under ten times. Gene names refer to mouse genes. The read stops 1 residue short of the end of the CDR3; the missing end is completed from the germline J gene. V and J are TRBV31 and TRBJ2-2; D is perhaps TRBD1 or TRBD2 (5 bases each). Trimming shortened V by 0 bases and J by 1 base, and 6 bases separated the two germline ends. CDR1 is GKSSPN, CDR2 SITVG, per germline. The CDR3 is 14 amino acids. Incomplete CDR3 DNA: TGTGCCTGGAGTCTGGGGGAAAACACCGGGCAGCTCTAC. It encodes CAWSLGENTGQLY. The full-length CDR3 reads as CAWSLGENTGQLYF.

Turning to this clone: Any gene name here is a mouse gene name. The CDR3 end falls 1 residue outside the read, so it is completed with the germline J gene. This chain uses TRBV15 with TRBJ2-1, with a possible D match to TRBD1 (6 bases). Trimming pared 6 bases from V and 7 bases from J, leaving 10 bases between. CDR1 and CDR2 from the germline V gene are SGHND and FRSKSL. The length of the CDR3 is 12 residues. The DNA read from the CDR3 is TGTGCCAGCAGGACAGGTGGGGCTGAGCAGTTC. Its translation: CASRTGGAEQF. The full CDR3 is CASRTGGAEQFF.

Concerning this clone itself: Mouse germline and gene names are used. The CDR3 end lies 1 residue beyond the end of the read and is filled in from the germline J gene. V usage is TRBV12-1 and J usage is TRBJ1-4, with 10 bases lining up with TRBD1. CDR1 and CDR2 (germline): SGHSN, HYEKVE. The CDR3 sequence is 14 residues long. Trimming at V came to 6 bases and at J to 7 bases, leaving 7 bases not matched to a gene. CDR3 loop: CASPRDRGGERLFF. CDR3 DNA, as far as it was read: TGTGCCAGCCCCCGGGACAGGGGTGGCGAAAGATTATTT.

This clone was recorded a few times. Gene names are mouse gene names. The missing CDR3 end, 1 residue past where the read stops, is filled in from the germline J gene. The genes are TRBV19 and TRBJ1-1; D may be TRBD1 (5 bases). Germline V lookup: CDR1 FNHDT, CDR2 SITEND (reference sequence). Trimming shortened V by 1 base and J by 5 bases, and 6 bases separated the two germline ends. There are 12 residues in the CDR3. The sequenced CDR3 bases are TGTGCCAGCAGTATAAGGGGTACAGAAGTCTTC. This translates into CASSIRGTEVF. The complete CDR3 protein is CASSIRGTEVFF.

In regard to this clone: Gene names are mouse gene names. Coverage ceases 1 residue before the CDR3 finishes, and the germline J gene fills in the end. This rearrangement joins TRBV13-3 to TRBJ2-7; 12 nucleotides line up with TRBD2. Germline CDR1 reads NNHDY; CDR2 reads SYVADS. CDR3 size: 14 residues. The ends lost 3 bases at V and 4 bases at J; junction bases unmatched: 2. This CDR3 reads CASSGLGGLYEQYF. CDR3 DNA, as far as it was read: TGTGCCAGCAGTGGACTGGGGGGGCTATATGAACAGTAC.

Within the sample, this clone is medium-sized. Gene names follow the mouse nomenclature. The CDR3 end falls 1 residue outside the read, so it is completed with the germline J gene. The chain combines TRBV31 with TRBJ2-5, with D possibly being TRBD1 or TRBD2 (5 bases each). Germline-derived CDR1 and CDR2 are GKSSPN and SITVG. The CDR3 runs to 10 residues. Between the trimmed V and J ends, which lost 3 bases and 9 bases, there was a span of 7 bases. Partial CDR3 DNA: TGTGCCTGGAGGGGGGTAACCCAGTAC. Protein sequence: CAWRGVTQY. The entire CDR3 reads CAWRGVTQYF.

Regarding this clone: Gene and germline names: mouse. The CDR3 end falls 1 residue outside the read, so it is completed with the germline J gene. This chain uses TRBV2 with TRBJ1-4; perhaps TRBD1 as D (6 bases). V dropped 0 bases and J dropped 3 bases, with 8 bases sitting between them. This CDR3 contains 15 residues. Germline V gene lookup returns CDR1 LGHNA and CDR2 YSYQKL. CDR3 amino acids: CASSQDGGPNERLFF. CDR3 bases read: TGTGCCAGCAGCCAAGATGGGGGGCCCAACGAAAGATTATTT.

Concerning this clone: The genes and germline here are from mouse. Read coverage stops 1 residue before the CDR3 terminus; the germline J gene supplies the remainder. This chain uses TRBV26 with TRBJ2-2; 12 bases align to TRBD2. V dropped 3 bases and J dropped 3; count of bases not matched to a gene: 2. Per germline, CDR1 KGHPV and CDR2 FQNQEV (reference sequence). The CDR3 is made up of 16 amino acids. CDR3 sequence reads: CASSLGLGGYTGQLYF. CDR3 bases read: TGTGCCAGCAGTCTCGGACTGGGGGGGTACACCGGGCAGCTCTAC.

As concerns this clone: Gene names denote mouse genes. The read stops 1 residue short of the end of the CDR3; the missing end is completed from the germline J gene. The V and J genes are TRBV26 and TRBJ2-1; a weak D match, TRBD1 (6 bases). CDR1 and CDR2 from the germline V gene are KGHPV and FQNQEV (reference sequence). V was pared by 4 bases and J by 4 bases, with 8 bases between. The CDR3 has 13 amino acids. The CDR3 reads CASSPDRYAEQFF. The CDR3 DNA, read in part, is TGTGCCAGCAGTCCGGACAGATATGCTGAGCAGTTC.

On this clone: The genes are named according to mouse. The missing CDR3 end, 1 residue past where the read stops, is filled in from the germline J gene. V usage is TRBV17 and J usage is TRBJ2-3; D not resolved. V was pared by 4 bases and J by 1 base, with 9 bases between. The germline gives CDR1 MNHDT, CDR2 YYDKIL. This CDR3 is 14 amino acids long. CDR3 amino acids: CASSTRRGAETLYF. CDR3 DNA, as far as it was read: TGTGCTAGCAGTACAAGACGAGGTGCAGAAACGCTGTAT.

This clone is termed large (0.1 to 1%). Any gene name here is a mouse gene name. Read coverage stops 1 residue before the CDR3 terminus; the germline J gene supplies the remainder. This same CDR3 is encoded by further DNA sequences in the sample. This chain connects TRBV13-1 to TRBJ1-3; D possibly corresponds to TRBD1 (5 bases). Germline V gene data show CDR1 as NSHNY and CDR2 as SYGAGN. V lost 5 bases and J lost 0, with 9 bases in between. The CDR3 has 14 residues. The CDR3 bases that were read are TGTGCCAGCAGGACAGCCCTTTCTGGAAATACGCTCTAT. Translated, it gives CASRTALSGNTLY. The full-length CDR3 reads as CASRTALSGNTLYF.

About this clone itself: Gene names and germline match the mouse. The CDR3 is cut off 1 residue early in the read; its end comes from the germline J gene. The chain combines TRBV24 with TRBJ2-7; 7 positions agree with TRBD1. The CDR3 runs 16 residues. Germline assignment: CDR1 KGHTA and CDR2 FRNEEI. The V segment lost 0 bases and the J segment 0 bases; nucleotides outside the gene matches: 5. The chain's CDR3 is CASSLYLTGRSYEQYF. CDR3 bases read: TGTGCCAGCAGTCTGTATTTGACAGGGCGCTCCTATGAACAGTAC.

As for this clone: Genes here carry mouse names. The DNA read from the CDR3 is TGTGCCAGCAGCCAAGACAGGGGGAACTCCGACTACACC. The encoded protein is CASSQDRGNSDYT. The entire CDR3 reads CASSQDRGNSDYTF. The chain uses TRBV5 and TRBJ1-2, with 7 positions matching TRBD1. Coverage ceases 1 residue before the CDR3 finishes, and the germline J gene fills in the end. Germline V lookup: CDR1 LGHNA, CDR2 YNLKQL (reference sequence). The CDR3 is 14 residues long. V trimming: 0 bases; J trimming: 2 bases; junction bases outside the gene matches: 0.

Turning to this clone: The listed genes are named as in mouse. The CDR3 goes on 1 residue after the read ends, and that part is filled in from the germline J gene. This chain uses TRBV3 with TRBJ1-1, with D possibly matching TRBD1 (5 bases). V was trimmed by 2 bases and J by 1 base, leaving 5 bases between them. Germline CDR1 SNHLY, CDR2 FYNGKV (reference sequence). This CDR3 is 13 amino acids long. CDR3 in amino acids: CASSLQGNTEVFF. The sequenced CDR3 bases are TGTGCCAGCAGCTTACAGGGGAACACAGAAGTCTTC. The full variable domain, completed using reference TRBV3 and TRBJ1-1, is GPKVLQIPSHQIIDMGQMVTLNCDPVSNHLYFYWYKQILGQQMEFLVNFYNGKVMEKSKLFKDQFSVERPDGSYFTLKIQPTALEDSAVYFCASSLQGNTEVFFGKGTRLTVV.

Notes on this clone: Gene names refer to mouse genes. Coverage ceases 1 residue before the CDR3 finishes, and the germline J gene fills in the end. The chain uses TRBV16 and TRBJ2-2; TRBD2 matches 7 bases. The CDR3 is 15 residues long. Germline CDR1 is SGHSA and CDR2 is FRNQAP. V shed 5 bases, J shed 0 bases, and the junction held 3 bases outside the gene matches. CDR3 protein: CASSADWPNTGQLYF. CDR3 bases read: TGTGCAAGCAGCGCGGACTGGCCAAACACCGGGCAGCTCTAC.

A word on this clone: The junction differs from germline at one of its ends, possibly a read error. Gene names are mouse gene names. The observed sequence ends 1 residue before the CDR3 terminus, with the missing tail filled in from the germline J gene. V is TRBV29 and J is TRBJ1-2, with D possibly TRBD1 on 5 matching bases. Germline V gives CDR1 MSHET, CDR2 SYDVDS. This CDR3 contains 14 residues. CDR3 loop: CARSLWGRNSDYTF. CDR3 DNA (partial): TGTGCTCGCAGTTTGTGGGGCCGGAACTCCGACTACACC. Full variable domain (outside the CDR3, taken from reference TRBV29 and TRBJ1-2): DMKVTQMPRYLIKRMGENVLLECGQDMSHETMYWYRQDPGLGLQLIYISYDVDSNSEGDIPKGYRVSRKKREHFSLILDSAKTNQTSVYFCARSLWGRNSDYTFGSGTRLLVI.

Details on this clone: Genes here carry mouse names. The observed sequence ends 1 residue before the CDR3 terminus, with the missing tail filled in from the germline J gene. The chain combines TRBV3 with TRBJ1-1; TRBD1 agrees at 10 bases. V was clipped by 0 bases and J by 3 bases; unmatched bases: 4. The germline CDR1 and CDR2 sequences are SNHLY and FYNGKV (reference sequence). There are 16 residues in the CDR3. CDR3 DNA, as far as it was read: TGTGCCAGCAGCTTAGCGGGACAGGGGTGGGACACAGAAGTCTTC. As protein: CASSLAGQGWDTEVF. The entire CDR3 sequence reads CASSLAGQGWDTEVFF.

This clone was counted between two and nine times. Gene names are the mouse ones. The read falls 1 residue short of the CDR3 end, and the missing part is taken from the germline J gene. The V call is TRBV16, the J call TRBJ2-7; 10 nucleotides match TRBD1. The CDR3 covers 13 residues. Germline V gives CDR1 SGHSA, CDR2 FRNQAP. J lost 6 bases, V lost 1 base, and 0 bases had no gene match. The CDR3 bases that were read are TGTGCAAGCAGCTTAGGGGACAGGGGTGAACAGTAC. It specifies CASSLGDRGEQY. The whole CDR3 is CASSLGDRGEQYF.

This clone was counted between two and nine times. The gene names given are mouse names. The CDR3 goes on 1 residue after the read ends, and that part is filled in from the germline J gene. This sequence joins TRBV3 and TRBJ2-3, with 7 bases matching TRBD2. J gave up 1 base and V 5 bases, and 0 bases lay outside the gene matches. This CDR3 contains 13 residues. Germline V gives CDR1 SNHLY, CDR2 FYNGKV (reference sequence). CDR3 DNA, as far as it was read: TGTGCCAGCAGCCTGGGGGGTGCAGAAACGCTGTAT. It encodes CASSLGGAETLY. The full-length CDR3 reads as CASSLGGAETLYF.

By frequency in the sample, this clone is medium-sized. The genes and germline here are from mouse. This CDR3 reads CASSLTYEQYF. The DNA read from the CDR3 is TGTGCCAGCTCTCTGACTTATGAACAGTAC. The chain carries TRBV12-1 and TRBJ2-7, with D hard to call. Read coverage stops 1 residue before the CDR3 terminus; the germline J gene supplies the remainder. The CDR3 has 11 amino acids. The germline gives CDR1 SGHSN, CDR2 HYEKVE. Trimming shortened V by 1 base and J by 4 bases, and 4 bases separated the two germline ends.

As to this clone: Mouse names are used for the genes. The read is 1 residue too short to cover the CDR3 end, so that end is filled in from the germline J gene. The rearrangement uses TRBV1 and TRBJ2-7; a possible D gene is TRBD2 (7 bases). The germline gives CDR1 NSQYPW, CDR2 LRSPGD (reference sequence). The germline V and J ends were trimmed by 0 bases and 3 bases, with 12 bases remaining between them. This CDR3 contains 15 residues. CDR3 DNA (partial): TGCACCTGCAGTGCAGAAGGCTGGGGGCACTATGAACAGTAC. This translates into CTCSAEGWGHYEQY. The whole CDR3 sequence is CTCSAEGWGHYEQYF.

By frequency in the sample, this clone is medium-sized (0.01 to 0.1%). Gene names are the mouse ones. Read data end 1 residue before the CDR3 end; the end is taken from the germline J gene. The rearrangement joins TRBV3 to TRBJ2-2; 12 bases fit TRBD2. The CDR3 covers 16 residues. V lost 6 bases to trimming and J lost 0 bases; unmatched junction nucleotides: 2. In germline, CDR1 is SNHLY, CDR2 FYNGKV (reference sequence). The CDR3: CASSRTGGANTGQLYF. The covered CDR3 bases are TGTGCCAGCAGTAGGACTGGGGGGGCAAACACCGGGCAGCTCTAC.

Of note for this clone: The gene names here belong to mouse. The missing CDR3 end, 1 residue past where the read stops, is filled in from the germline J gene. The chain has TRBV3 and TRBJ1-1; D uncertain. V lost 9 bases, J lost 0 bases, and 5 bases lay in between. The germline gives CDR1 SNHLY, CDR2 FYNGKV (reference sequence). This CDR3 has 11 residues. The CDR3 sequence: CASRQNTEVFF. Incomplete CDR3 DNA: TGTGCCAGTCGGCAGAACACAGAAGTCTTC.